This T cell receptor beta chain was identified during a study of shared clonotypes between healthy human individuals. Study-wide results and limits: As a rule, naive subsets had a larger estimated richness than memory subsets.

The V and J ends lost 1 base and 2 bases respectively, with 4 bases between them. The germline V gene has CDR1 SGHRS and CDR2 YFSETQ. The length of the CDR3 is 14 residues. For this clone: What it binds is not known. Other DNA sequences within the sample encode an identical CDR3.

It was across several immunoSEQ plates that each subset's genomic DNA was evenly split. Sequencing used immunoSEQ multiplex PCR; TCRdb keeps in-frame clones, though not all of them. The sample includes roughly 2 million clones, approximately 94% of them seen just once. Specimen: naive CD4+ T cells sorted from blood. The subset denotes: CD45RA+ positively selected. This TCR was sampled from a man aged 18 to 29 in good health. The chain links TRBV5-1 to TRBJ2-6; no firm D call. The CDR3, as DNA: TGCGCCAGCAGCTTGACCCCTGGGGCCAACGTCCTGACTTTC. As protein: CASSLTPGANVLTF.